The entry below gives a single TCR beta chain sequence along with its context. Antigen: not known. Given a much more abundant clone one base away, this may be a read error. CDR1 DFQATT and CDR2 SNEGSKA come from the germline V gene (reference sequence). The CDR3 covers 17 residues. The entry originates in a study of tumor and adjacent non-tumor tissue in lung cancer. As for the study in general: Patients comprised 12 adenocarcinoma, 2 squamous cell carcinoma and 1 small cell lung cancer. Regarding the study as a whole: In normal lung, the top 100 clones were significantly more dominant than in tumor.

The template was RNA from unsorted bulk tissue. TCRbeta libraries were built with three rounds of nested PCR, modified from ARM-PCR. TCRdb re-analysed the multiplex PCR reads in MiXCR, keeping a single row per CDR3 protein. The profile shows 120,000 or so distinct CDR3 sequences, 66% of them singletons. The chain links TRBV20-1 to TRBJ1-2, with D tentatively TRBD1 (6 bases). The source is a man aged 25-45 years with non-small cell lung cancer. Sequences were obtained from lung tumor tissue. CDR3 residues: CSTRAKPAPGGAGGYTF. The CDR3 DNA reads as TGCAGTACTAGAGCAAAGCCAGCGCCCGGGGGCGCCGGTGGCTACACCTTC.